The 29 T cell receptor beta chains below all came from one sample that was sequenced in a study of cytomegalovirus exposure and HLA in healthy donors. With 60 Vbeta and 13 Jbeta primers, the PCR was carried out. Sequencing used immunoSEQ multiplex PCR; TCRdb keeps in-frame clones, though not all of them. The sample has around 230,000 clones, roughly 84% seen once. Source material: PBMCs. All receptors derive from a girl aged 2-10 years in good health and CMV-seronegative.

The genes are TRBV18 and TRBJ1-1; 7 nucleotides line up with TRBD1. The CDR3 runs to 15 residues. V lost 2 bases and J lost 3; bases outside the gene matches: 6. The germline V gene has CDR1 KGHSH and CDR2 LQKENI. The CDR3 spells CASSPDRDSYTEAFF. CDR3 in DNA: TGTGCCAGCTCACCAGACCGGGACAGTTACACTGAAGCTTTCTTT.

In its sample, this clone was seen once. This chain links TRBV4-1 with TRBJ1-5; a possible D gene is TRBD1 (5 bases). Trimming stripped 0 bases from V and 7 bases from J, with 13 bases between. The germline gives CDR1 MGHRA, CDR2 YSYEKL. The CDR3 has 15 amino acids. The CDR3 DNA reads as TGCGCCAGCAGCCAAGATGGCCAGGGTAGACAGCCCCAGCATTTT. Protein: CASSQDGQGRQPQHF.

This clone was observed once. This chain joins TRBV7-9 and TRBJ1-2; 7 bases line up with TRBD1. The CDR3 consists of 14 residues. J lost 6 bases, V lost 1 base, and 5 bases had no gene match. The germline V gene has CDR1 SEHNR and CDR2 FQNEAQ (reference sequence). This chain's CDR3 is CASSLEGRGNGYTF. The CDR3 region has the DNA TGTGCCAGCAGCTTAGAAGGCAGGGGGAATGGCTACACCTTC.

The chain uses TRBV12-5 and TRBJ2-1; 9 bases are shared with TRBD2. J was trimmed by 2 bases and V by 0 bases; bases with no gene match: 2. The CDR3 loop spans 16 amino acids. CDR1 is LGHNT, CDR2 FRNRAP, per germline. CDR3 sequence (DNA): TGTGCTAGTGGTTTGGTACGCGGGGGGGCCTACAATGAGCAGTTCTTC. This gives the protein CASGLVRGGAYNEQFF.

DNA of the CDR3: TGTGCCAGCAGCTCACGGACTAGCGGGGTATACTACAATGAGCAGTTCTTC. Translated: CASSSRTSGVYYNEQFF. The rearrangement joins TRBV11-2 to TRBJ2-1, with 12 bases that match TRBD2. The CDR3 extends over 17 amino acids. V gave up 4 bases and J gave up 3 bases; unmatched junction bases: 7. CDR1 SGHAT and CDR2 FQNNGV come from the germline V gene.

The J gene is TRBJ1-1, the V gene TRBV5-1; 7 bases map to TRBD1. The V segment lost 4 bases and the J segment 7 bases; nucleotides outside the gene matches: 10. The CDR3 totals 14 residues. Germline CDR1 reads SGHRS; CDR2 reads YFSETQ. The CDR3 nucleotides are TGCGCCAGCAGCCGGGACAGCCCAATGGGTGAAGCTTTCTTT. Amino acids: CASSRDSPMGEAFF.

This clone showed up just once. V usage is TRBV7-9 and J usage is TRBJ2-5; the match to TRBD1 covers 7 bases. The DNA matches TRBJ2-7 better at its end, which makes the J call doubtful. Germline loops: CDR1 SEHNR, CDR2 FQNEAQ (reference sequence). The CDR3 spans 16 residues. The CDR3 bases are TGTGCCAGCAGCCCTAAAGATGGGACAGAGACCTACGAGCAGTACTTC. This encodes CASSPKDGTETYEQYF.

The genes are TRBV7-9 and TRBJ2-3; 10 nucleotides line up with TRBD2. The CDR3 extends over 17 amino acids. The J segment lost 1 base and the V segment lost 1 base, leaving 5 bases of the junction unmatched. Germline CDR1 and CDR2: SEHNR and FQNEAQ (reference sequence). The CDR3, as DNA: TGTGCCAGCAGCTTAGGATGGGGGACTAGCGGCACAGATACGCAGTATTTT. It yields the protein CASSLGWGTSGTDTQYF.

This chain connects TRBV6-4 to TRBJ2-3; 8 bases fit TRBD2. Germline V CDR1 and CDR2: MRHNA, SNTAGT. CDR3 length: 15 residues. V lost 4 bases and J lost 2; bases outside the gene matches: 5. The CDR3 loop reads CASSAGGRHTDTQYF. CDR3 nucleotides: TGTGCCAGCAGTGCAGGCGGGAGGCACACAGATACGCAGTATTTT.

This clone has just one count. The V and J genes are TRBV7-9 and TRBJ2-3; 8 positions agree with TRBD1. Germline CDR1 is SEHNR and CDR2 is FQNEAQ (reference sequence). The CDR3 totals 14 residues. V was clipped by 5 bases and J by 3 bases; unmatched bases: 4. CDR3 nucleotides: TGTGCCAGCAGCACCAGGGGGCCTACAGATACGCAGTATTTT. Residues: CASSTRGPTDTQYF.

The chain has TRBV12-5 and TRBJ1-1; D is ambiguous. CDR1 and CDR2 (germline): LGHNT, FRNRAP. The CDR3 has 13 amino acids. V lost 3 bases to trimming and J lost 1 base, with 6 bases between them. The CDR3 bases are TGTGCTAGTGGTTTAAGCGCGAACACTGAAGCTTTCTTT. It codes for CASGLSANTEAFF.

V usage is TRBV9 and J usage is TRBJ1-6, with a weak D call TRBD1 (5 bases). In germline, CDR1 is SGDLS, CDR2 YYNGEE. CDR3 length: 15 residues. V was shortened by 4 bases and J by 8 bases, with 16 bases between the two germline ends. The CDR3 DNA follows: TGTGCCAGCAGCACCGGTCCGGGGGTGGATTCACCCCTCCACTTT. Translated, it gives CASSTGPGVDSPLHF.

CDR3 region: CASSYLLAGAAEQYF. CDR3 nucleotide sequence: TGCGCCAGCAGCTATCTTCTAGCGGGAGCGGCCGAGCAGTACTTC. This sequence joins TRBV5-1 and TRBJ2-7, with 10 bases that match TRBD2. Losses at the gene ends were 3 bases for V and 6 bases for J; bases not matched to a gene: 9. This CDR3 is built from 15 residues. Per the germline V gene, CDR1 is SGHRS and CDR2 is YFSETQ.

This chain connects TRBV11-3 to TRBJ1-1; weak D call: TRBD1 (6 bases). The CDR3 length is 14 residues. Trimming removed 4 bases at V and 0 bases at J, with 9 bases between. Germline V CDR1 and CDR2: SGHNT, YENEEA. DNA for the CDR3: TGTGCCAGCAGCTCAGGGGTAATGAACACTGAAGCTTTCTTT. Its translation is CASSSGVMNTEAFF.

The chain employs TRBV6-4 and TRBJ1-4, with D maybe TRBD1 (5 bases). The V and J ends lost 3 bases and 7 bases respectively, with 21 bases between them. The CDR3 covers 17 residues. Germline lookup yields CDR1 MRHNA and CDR2 SNTAGT. The CDR3 is CASSEPRSRALGEKLFF. The CDR3 DNA reads as TGTGCCAGCAGTGAACCCCGAAGCAGGGCCCTGGGTGAAAAACTGTTTTTT.

V gene TRBV27 combines with J gene TRBJ2-7; D possibly corresponds to TRBD2 (5 bases). Germline V lookup: CDR1 MNHEY, CDR2 SMNVEV (reference sequence). V was clipped by 8 bases and J by 1 base, with 15 bases between them. The CDR3 has 14 amino acids. The CDR3 DNA follows: TGTGCCAGCGGACGGTGGCGGGCATCCTACGAGCAGTACTTC. Translating it yields CASGRWRASYEQYF.

The chain links TRBV15 to TRBJ1-1, with 8 bases identical to TRBD1. This CDR3 is built from 15 residues. Germline V gene data show CDR1 as LNHNV and CDR2 as YYDKDF (reference sequence). With V trimmed by 4 bases and J by 0 bases, 4 bases remained unmatched. The DNA of the CDR3 is TGTGCCACCAGCAAGTGGACAGGGATGAACACTGAAGCTTTCTTT. Translation gives CATSKWTGMNTEAFF.

The rearrangement uses TRBV9 and TRBJ1-2; TRBD1 matches at 7 bases. This CDR3 comprises 14 residues. After removal of 3 bases from V and 3 bases from J, the junction contained 5 bases not matched to a gene. Germline CDR1 is SGDLS and CDR2 is YYNGEE. In DNA form, the CDR3 reads TGTGCCAGCAGCGAGTGGGACAGATACTATGGCTACACCTTC. This gives the protein CASSEWDRYYGYTF.

The chain is built from TRBV19 and TRBJ1-5; D call uncertain. Germline V gives CDR1 LNHDA, CDR2 SQIVND (reference sequence). Deletions cut 6 bases from V and 2 bases from J, with 11 bases between. The CDR3 is made up of 14 amino acids. As DNA, the CDR3 is TGTGCCAGTAGGAGGGAGCAGGGCAATCAGCCCCAGCATTTT. It yields the protein CASRREQGNQPQHF.

This chain connects TRBV7-9 to TRBJ1-3, with D hard to call. The CDR3 spans 16 residues. Between the trimmed V and J ends, which lost 5 bases and 5 bases, there was a span of 19 bases. Germline V gives CDR1 SEHNR, CDR2 FQNEAQ (reference sequence). The CDR3 is CASSLILRALRNTIYF. In DNA, the CDR3 is TGTGCCAGCAGCCTTATACTCCGTGCTCTGAGAAACACCATATATTTT.

CDR3 loop: CASSLTSSGTDTQYF. CDR3 in DNA: TGCGCCAGCAGCCTGACTAGCTCCGGCACAGATACGCAGTATTTT. The chain is built from TRBV5-1 and TRBJ2-3; 7 bases fit TRBD2. This CDR3 comprises 15 residues. Trimming at V came to 4 bases and at J to 1 base, leaving 6 bases not matched to a gene. Germline CDR1 and CDR2: SGHRS and YFSETQ.

V and J are TRBV27 and TRBJ1-5, with D possibly matching TRBD1 (6 bases). V was cut by 5 bases and J by 7 bases, with 21 bases left in between. CDR1 is MNHEY, CDR2 SMNVEV, per germline (reference sequence). This CDR3 is built from 16 residues. CDR3 protein: CASSRVRGGASQPQHF. In nucleotides, the CDR3 is TGTGCCAGCAGTCGAGTCCGAGGGGGGGCTAGCCAGCCCCAGCATTTT.

This clone was observed a single time. V gene TRBV5-4 combines with J gene TRBJ2-1; D ambiguous. This CDR3 is built from 14 residues. Trimming removed 0 bases at V and 4 bases at J, with 8 bases between. The germline V gene has CDR1 SGHNT and CDR2 YYREEE (reference sequence). CDR3 sequence reads: CASSLVRGYNEQFF. The DNA of the CDR3 is TGTGCCAGCAGCTTGGTTCGCGGTTACAATGAGCAGTTCTTC.

This clone was observed once. The V call is TRBV10-3, the J call TRBJ2-7; 16 nucleotides align to TRBD2. J lost 5 bases, V lost 6 bases, and 7 bases had no gene match. The CDR3 runs 16 residues. Germline CDR1 reads ENHRY; CDR2 reads SYGVKD. CDR3: CAIRGTSGGAMDEQYF. DNA for the CDR3: TGTGCCATCAGGGGGACTAGCGGGGGGGCGATGGACGAGCAGTACTTC.

The CDR3 DNA reads TGTGCCAGCTCACCCTGGACTAGCGGAGAAGAGACCCAGTACTTC. Its protein product is CASSPWTSGEETQYF. This chain uses TRBV18 with TRBJ2-5; 10 bases are a match to TRBD2. The germline V gene has CDR1 KGHSH and CDR2 LQKENI. J was trimmed by 3 bases and V by 3 bases; bases with no gene match: 4. The CDR3 has 15 amino acids.

V gene TRBV13 combines with J gene TRBJ2-7; a weak D match, TRBD2 (5 bases). This CDR3 is built from 17 residues. V was trimmed by 2 bases and J by 0 bases, leaving 17 bases between them. Germline loops: CDR1 PRHDT, CDR2 FYEKMQ (reference sequence). The CDR3 DNA reads TGTGCCAGCAGCTTATGGTTGTTTCGGGGAAGCTCCTACGAGCAGTACTTC. Amino acids: CASSLWLFRGSSYEQYF. The whole variable domain, remainder taken from reference TRBV13 and TRBJ2-7, is AAGVIQSPRHLIKEKRETATLKCYPIPRHDTVYWYQQGPGQDPQFLISFYEKMQSDKGSIPDRFSAQQFSDYHSELNMSSLELGDSALYFCASSLWLFRGSSYEQYFGPGTRLTVT.

Here the CDR3 DNA reads TGTGCCAGTAGTATAAGGGGGCTGGATCAGCCCCAGCATTTT. Encoded protein: CASSIRGLDQPQHF. This chain links TRBV19 with TRBJ1-5, with 7 positions matching TRBD1. V was clipped by 2 bases and J by 5 bases; unmatched bases: 3. Germline lookup yields CDR1 LNHDA and CDR2 SQIVND (reference sequence). This CDR3 is built from 14 residues.

This clone was counted a single time. This CDR3 reads CASRTLQGSSPLHF. Written as DNA, the CDR3 is TGCGCCAGTAGAACTTTGCAGGGAAGTTCACCCCTCCACTTT. J is TRBJ1-6 and V is TRBV5-1; tentative D call: TRBD1 (5 bases). The CDR3 covers 14 residues. Germline assignment: CDR1 SGHRS and CDR2 YFSETQ. The ends were cut back, 8 bases at V and 9 bases at J, with 18 bases in the middle.

The chain recombines TRBV30 with TRBJ1-2; 9 nucleotides line up with TRBD1. Germline V lookup: CDR1 GTSNPN, CDR2 SVGIG (reference sequence). The length of the CDR3 is 15 residues. After removal of 2 bases from V and 4 bases from J, the junction contained 8 bases not matched to a gene. The CDR3 spells CAWSFSRTGAYGYTF. The CDR3 DNA follows: TGTGCCTGGAGTTTCTCTCGGACAGGGGCCTATGGCTACACCTTC.